Listed here are 5 T cell receptor beta chains from one sample, sequenced in a study of cytomegalovirus exposure and HLA in healthy donors. Amplification used 60 Vbeta primers and 13 Jbeta primers. The repertoire was sequenced with immunoSEQ multiplex PCR; TCRdb's copy has only in-frame clones and lacks some. The sample has hundreds of thousands of clones, more than 60% seen once; the top ten hold roughly 2.5%. Input material: PBMCs. The receptors shown here come from a woman aged 55-69 years in good health and CMV-seropositive.

The chain has TRBV5-1 and TRBJ2-3; D is perhaps TRBD2 (5 bases). V shed 2 bases and J shed 1 base, with 11 bases lying between them. The CDR3 totals 15 residues. The germline gives CDR1 SGHRS, CDR2 YFSETQ. CDR3 nucleotide sequence: TGCGCCAGCAGCTTAGGTAGCGTGGGCACAGATACGCAGTATTTT. This encodes CASSLGSVGTDTQYF.

CDR3 protein: CASSPFVGQDANYGYTF. CDR3 sequence (DNA): TGTGCCAGCTCACCATTCGTTGGGCAGGATGCTAACTATGGCTACACCTTC. V usage is TRBV18 and J usage is TRBJ1-2; D gene unclear. Germline lookup yields CDR1 KGHSH and CDR2 LQKENI. Trimming shortened V by 2 bases and J by 0 bases, and 16 bases separated the two germline ends. CDR3 length: 17 amino acids.

CDR3 DNA: TGTGCCAGCAGTGAAGCAAGGGGGCATAATTCACCCCTCCACTTT. Its protein is CASSEARGHNSPLHF. V gene TRBV2 combines with J gene TRBJ1-6; 7 bases map to TRBD1. The germline V gene encodes CDR1 SNHLY and CDR2 FYNNEI. This CDR3 spans 15 amino acids. Unmatched junction bases numbered 1, after V lost 0 bases and J lost 5 bases.

V and J are TRBV5-6 and TRBJ2-4; no clear D. Trimming pared 2 bases from V and 5 bases from J, leaving 8 bases between. The CDR3 loop spans 13 amino acids. CDR1 is SGHDT, CDR2 YYEEEE, per germline. The DNA of the CDR3 is TGTGCCAGCAGCTTCGGGTCAGAAAACATTCAGTACTTC. Translating it yields CASSFGSENIQYF.

This clone has only one observation. The chain couples TRBV18 to TRBJ1-1, with 7 bases matching TRBD1. Looked up from germline, CDR1 is KGHSH and CDR2 is LQKENI. V was clipped by 4 bases and J by 3 bases; unmatched bases: 5. The CDR3 has 14 amino acids. CDR3 region: CASSRAGQYTEAFF. CDR3 DNA: TGTGCCAGCTCACGGGCGGGACAGTACACTGAAGCTTTCTTT.